What follows are 15 T cell receptor beta chains derived from one specimen sequenced in a study of vaccination and CD4 T cells after COVID-19. These receptors' targets are unknown. Treatment reported: approximately 9-day PBMC culture with coronavirus spike peptide pools or control peptides (ViraFEST assay). With the Oncomine TCR Beta short-read assay, DNA from cultured CD4+ T cells was sequenced. Each CDR3 protein is one row after TCRdb ran MiXCR on the PCR reads. This repertoire shows some 25,000 distinct CDR3 sequences, roughly 68% found once; its top ten account for about 20%. The sample in question was CD4+ T cells from blood, cultured in vitro, obtained after SARS-CoV-2 vaccination. These receptors were obtained from a human donor who received a COVID-19 vaccine.

This chain uses TRBV6-2 or TRBV6-3 with TRBJ2-7, with 9 bases matching TRBD1. This CDR3 has 15 residues. The germline V gene encodes CDR1 MNHEY and CDR2 SVGEGT. V shed 4 bases and J 1 base; nucleotides not matched to a gene: 5. The CDR3 region has the DNA TGTGCCAGCAGTTCGCCGGGACAGGGTTCCTACGAGCAGTACTTC. Protein product: CASSSPGQGSYEQYF.

This clonotype has just a few counts. The gene calls are TRBV15 and TRBJ1-1; D not certain. Germline-derived CDR1 and CDR2 are LNHNV and YYDKDF (reference sequence). Trimming pared 1 base from V and 6 bases from J, leaving 15 bases between. CDR3 length equals 15 residues. CDR3 residues: CATSRGWTQSAEAFF. For the CDR3, the DNA is TGTGCCACCAGCAGAGGCTGGACGCAAAGCGCTGAAGCTTTCTTT. Together with reference TRBV15 and TRBJ1-1, the CDR3 gives the full variable domain: DAMVIQNPRYQVTQFGKPVTLSCSQTLNHNVMYWYQQKSSQAPKLLFHYYDKDFNNEADTPDNFQSRRPNTSFCFLDIRSPGLGDTAMYLCATSRGWTQSAEAFFGQGTRLTVV.

V usage is TRBV24-1 and J usage is TRBJ1-2; tentative D call: TRBD1 (5 bases). CDR3 length: 16 residues. V lost 0 bases and J lost 3, with 13 bases in between. Germline CDR1 KGHDR, CDR2 SFDVKD. The CDR3 bases are TGTGCCACCAGTGATTTGCCAGGGCTGAAGGACTATGGCTACACCTTC. This sequence encodes CATSDLPGLKDYGYTF.

The chain joins TRBV10-3 to TRBJ1-2; TRBD1 matches at 9 bases. The CDR3 contains 12 residues. Germline V gene sequence: CDR1 ENHRY, CDR2 SYGVKD. J was trimmed by 14 bases and V by 4 bases; bases with no gene match: 8. The CDR3, as DNA: TGTGCCATCAGTGGGACAGGGGCGTATGGAACCTTC. Its protein product is CAISGTGAYGTF.

V usage is TRBV21-1 and J usage is TRBJ1-5; the table assigns TRBD1, which was not confirmed against the DNA. TRBV21-1 is an annotated pseudogene. This CDR3 spans 16 amino acids. CDR3 protein: CASAPRGTRSNQPQHF. The CDR3 DNA reads as TGTGCCAGCGCCCCGAGGGGGACCCGGAGCAATCAGCCCCAGCATTTT.

V usage is TRBV14 and J usage is TRBJ1-2, with a tentative D call TRBD1 (6 bases). CDR3 length equals 16 residues. Germline CDR1 and CDR2: SGHDN and FVKESK. Between the trimmed V and J ends, which lost 0 bases and 7 bases, there was a span of 18 bases. CDR3 in DNA: TGTGCCAGCAGCCAAGAGCGGGGGGGCCGGAGGGGTGGCTACACCTTC. Its protein product is CASSQERGGRRGGYTF.

V is TRBV6-5 and J is TRBJ1-2, with D unclear. Germline CDR1 is MNHEY and CDR2 is SVGAGI. Trimming took 2 bases from V and 7 from J, leaving 17 bases between them. The CDR3 contains 15 residues. The CDR3 coding sequence is TGTGCCAGCAGTTACACAAATGGACCGCTTTTTGGCTACACCTTC. Its protein is CASSYTNGPLFGYTF.

This chain uses TRBV20-1 with TRBJ2-5; D gene ambiguous. The CDR3 contains 12 residues. The germline gives CDR1 DFQATT, CDR2 SNEGSKA (reference sequence). The germline V and J ends were trimmed by 3 bases and 0 bases, with 5 bases remaining between them. The CDR3 is CSASTDQETQYF. In DNA, the CDR3 is TGCAGTGCTAGTACGGACCAAGAGACCCAGTACTTC.

This chain links TRBV20-1 with TRBJ1-1; D is undetermined. Germline V gene sequence: CDR1 DFQATT, CDR2 SNEGSKA (reference sequence). The CDR3 has 12 amino acids. V was clipped by 5 bases and J by 8 bases, with 15 bases between them. The CDR3 sequence: CSAQPRVAEAFF. The CDR3 DNA reads as TGCAGTGCTCAACCGCGGGTTGCGGAAGCTTTCTTT.

This clonotype has just a few counts. This chain connects TRBV7-9 to TRBJ2-7; D may match TRBD1 or TRBD2 (7 bases each). The length of the CDR3 is 18 residues. V was cut by 0 bases and J by 3 bases, with 21 bases left in between. Germline V gives CDR1 SEHNR, CDR2 FQNEAQ (reference sequence). The CDR3 is CASSLARGGREAVYEQYF. Written as DNA, the CDR3 is TGTGCCAGCAGCTTAGCCAGGGGGGGACGGGAGGCGGTCTACGAGCAGTACTTC.

DNA for the CDR3: TGCAGTGCTAGACCCCGGGACAGGGGAGGTAATGAGCAGTTCTTC. Its protein product is CSARPRDRGGNEQFF. The chain couples TRBV20-1 to TRBJ2-1; 10 positions agree with TRBD1. This CDR3 spans 15 amino acids. Germline CDR1 and CDR2: DFQATT and SNEGSKA (reference sequence). J gave up 7 bases and V 2 bases, and 8 bases lay outside the gene matches.

This chain connects TRBV2 to TRBJ1-5, with 7 bases matching TRBD1. CDR1 SNHLY and CDR2 FYNNEI come from the germline V gene. This CDR3 comprises 15 residues. J gave up 2 bases and V 7 bases, and 8 bases lay outside the gene matches. CDR3 region: CASKVQGLGNQPQHF. The CDR3 nucleotides read TGTGCCAGCAAGGTACAGGGGCTGGGCAATCAGCCCCAGCATTTT.

V usage is TRBV19 and J usage is TRBJ2-5; TRBD1 matches at 7 bases. This CDR3 has 14 residues. CDR1 LNHDA and CDR2 SQIVND come from the germline V gene (reference sequence). V trimming: 6 bases; J trimming: 0 bases; junction bases outside the gene matches: 4. The CDR3 reads CASRLGQDQETQYF. The DNA of the CDR3 is TGTGCCAGTAGACTCGGACAGGACCAAGAGACCCAGTACTTC.

The table lists this clonotype with a few counts. V gene TRBV6-1 combines with J gene TRBJ1-1, with TRBD1 identical over 11 bases. V was pared by 7 bases and J by 4 bases, with 8 bases of the junction left unmatched. There are 15 residues in the CDR3. CDR1 and CDR2 from the germline V gene are MNHNS and SASEGT. The CDR3 sequence is CASIARDRGSTEAFF. The CDR3 bases are TGTGCCAGCATCGCCAGGGACAGGGGGAGCACTGAAGCTTTCTTT.

The V and J genes are TRBV6-1 and TRBJ2-3; 7 bases map to TRBD1. The CDR3 runs 13 residues. The V gene's germline CDR1 is MNHNS and CDR2 SASEGT. Germline trimming cut 6 bases from V and 6 bases from J; bases unmatched to any gene: 6. The CDR3 coding sequence is TGTGCCAGCAGCGACAGGGTTTCGGATACGCAGTATTTT. Amino acids: CASSDRVSDTQYF.